The 5 T cell receptor beta chains reported below all come from one sample, sequenced in a study (TCRdb year 2016). Library preparation was by RT-PCR. For sequencing, an Illumina MiSeq was employed. TCRdb reran the public reads through fastp at Q25 and MiXCR, keeping productive beta chains. Rows merge per CDR3 protein into single entries with the most common DNA and genes. The sample includes 550,000 to 750,000 distinct CDR3 sequences, with 11% to 15% observed a single time. 3.6% of the sample is held by the ten biggest clonotypes. Sequencing used memory CD4+ T cells from blood. These receptors originate from a female donor in good health, serving as a healthy control.

The CDR3 DNA reads TGTGCCATTACCGAGGGTCAGGCTGGGAGTGAAGCTTTCTTT. It encodes CAITEGQAGSEAFF. This sequence joins TRBV12-3 or TRBV12-4 and TRBJ1-1; D unclear. The CDR3 totals 14 residues. Trimming stripped 10 bases from V and 7 bases from J, with 22 bases between.

This clonotype was detected a few times. The rearrangement links TRBV6-2 or TRBV6-3 to TRBJ1-4; TRBD1 is a possible D gene (5 bases). CDR3 length: 14 amino acids. The V and J ends lost 4 bases and 4 bases respectively, with 10 bases between them. CDR1 and CDR2 from the germline V gene are MNHEY and SVGEGT. The CDR3 region has the DNA TGTGCCAGCAGTTGGAGGACAAGTAATGAAAAACTGTTTTTT. Protein: CASSWRTSNEKLFF.

This clonotype was found a few times. This chain uses TRBV6-5 with TRBJ2-7; D gene unclear. The CDR3 length is 15 residues. Per the germline V gene, CDR1 is MNHEY and CDR2 is SVGAGI. V lost 2 bases and J lost 0, with 11 bases in between. The chain's CDR3 is CASSYRAGSSYEQYF. CDR3 nucleotide sequence: TGTGCCAGCAGTTACAGGGCAGGCAGCTCCTACGAGCAGTACTTC.

As to this clonotype: A much bigger clone sits one base away, suggesting this may be a read error. This chain joins TRBV20-1 and TRBJ2-5; either TRBD1 or TRBD2 may fit D (5 bases each). The germline CDR1 and CDR2 sequences are DFQATT and SNEGSKA (reference sequence). The CDR3 runs 13 residues. Between the trimmed V and J ends, which lost 3 bases and 5 bases, there was a span of 13 bases. In nucleotides, the CDR3 is TGCAGTGCTAGTAGTCCGGGACCGGAGACCCAGTACTTC. This encodes CSASSPGPETQYF.

This clonotype was detected a few times. The chain is built from TRBV5-5 and TRBJ1-2; 11 bases map to TRBD1. Germline trimming cut 10 bases from V and 2 bases from J; bases unmatched to any gene: 4. CDR1 and CDR2 from the germline V gene are SGHKS and YYEKEE (reference sequence). The CDR3 runs 13 residues. The CDR3 sequence is CAEGQGANYGYTF. For the CDR3, the DNA is TGTGCCGAAGGACAGGGGGCGAACTATGGCTACACCTTC. The full variable domain, its missing parts supplied by reference TRBV5-5 and TRBJ1-2, is DAGVTQSPTHLIKTRGQQVTLRCSPISGHKSVSWYQQVLGQGPQFIFQYYEKEERGRGNFPDRFSARQFPNYSSELNVNALLLGDSALYLCAEGQGANYGYTFGSGTRLTVV.